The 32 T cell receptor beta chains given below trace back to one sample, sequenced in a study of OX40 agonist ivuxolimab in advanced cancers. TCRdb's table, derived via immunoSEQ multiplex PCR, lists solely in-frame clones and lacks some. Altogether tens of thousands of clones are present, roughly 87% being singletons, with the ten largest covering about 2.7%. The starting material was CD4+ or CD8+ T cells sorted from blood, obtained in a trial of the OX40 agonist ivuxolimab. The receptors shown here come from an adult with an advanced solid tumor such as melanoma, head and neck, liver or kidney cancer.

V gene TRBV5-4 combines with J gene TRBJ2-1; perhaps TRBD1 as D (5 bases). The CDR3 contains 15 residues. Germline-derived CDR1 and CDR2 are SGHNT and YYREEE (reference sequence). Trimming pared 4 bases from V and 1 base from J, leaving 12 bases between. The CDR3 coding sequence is TGTGCCAGCAGCGGGGCCAGAAGGTCCTACAATGAGCAGTTCTTC. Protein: CASSGARRSYNEQFF.

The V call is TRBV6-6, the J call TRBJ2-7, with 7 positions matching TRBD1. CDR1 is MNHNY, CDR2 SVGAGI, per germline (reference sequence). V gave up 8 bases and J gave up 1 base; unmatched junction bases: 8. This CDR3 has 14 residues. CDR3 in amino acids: CASAYRGQSYEQYF. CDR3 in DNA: TGTGCCAGCGCATACAGGGGTCAATCCTACGAGCAGTACTTC.

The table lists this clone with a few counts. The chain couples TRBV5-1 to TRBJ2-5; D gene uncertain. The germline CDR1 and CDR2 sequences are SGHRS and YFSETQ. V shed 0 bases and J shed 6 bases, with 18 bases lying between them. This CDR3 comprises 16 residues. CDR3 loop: CASSLAAGSPPKTQYF. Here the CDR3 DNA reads TGCGCCAGCAGCTTGGCCGCAGGATCTCCTCCAAAGACCCAGTACTTC.

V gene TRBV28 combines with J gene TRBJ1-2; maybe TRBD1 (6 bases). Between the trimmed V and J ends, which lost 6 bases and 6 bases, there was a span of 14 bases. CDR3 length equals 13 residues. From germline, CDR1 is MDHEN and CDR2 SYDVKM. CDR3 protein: CASSPGTPNGYTF. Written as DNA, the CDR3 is TGTGCCAGCAGCCCGGGGACACCAAATGGCTACACCTTC.

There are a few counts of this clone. CDR3 DNA: TGTGCCAGCAGGCCTAATCAGGGACCCTCCTACGAGCAGTACTTC. Translation gives CASRPNQGPSYEQYF. This chain connects TRBV7-8 to TRBJ2-7; either TRBD1 or TRBD2 may fit D (5 bases each). Germline assignment: CDR1 SGHVS and CDR2 FQNEAQ. Deletions cut 6 bases from V and 0 bases from J, with 15 bases between. This CDR3 is 15 amino acids long.

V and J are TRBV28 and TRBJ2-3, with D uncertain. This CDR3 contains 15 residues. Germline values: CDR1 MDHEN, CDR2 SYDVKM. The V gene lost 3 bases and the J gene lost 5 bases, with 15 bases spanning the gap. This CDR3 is CASSFFLGSVDTQYF. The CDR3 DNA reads TGTGCCAGCAGTTTTTTTCTAGGTTCGGTAGATACGCAGTATTTT.

This CDR3 reads CASSLGDSSSYEQYF. Here the CDR3 DNA reads TGTGCCAGCAGCTTAGGGGACAGCAGCTCCTACGAGCAGTACTTC. The chain has TRBV7-7 and TRBJ2-7; 7 bases are shared with TRBD1. The CDR3 consists of 15 residues. V gave up 1 base and J gave up 0 bases; unmatched junction bases: 3. The germline gives CDR1 SSHAT, CDR2 FNYEAQ (reference sequence).

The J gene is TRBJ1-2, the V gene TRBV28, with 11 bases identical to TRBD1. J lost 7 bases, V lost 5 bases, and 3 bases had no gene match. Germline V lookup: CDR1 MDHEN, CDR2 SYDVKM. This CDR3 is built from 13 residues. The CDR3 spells CASSPGQGAGYTF. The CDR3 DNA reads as TGTGCCAGCAGTCCCGGACAGGGGGCTGGCTACACCTTC.

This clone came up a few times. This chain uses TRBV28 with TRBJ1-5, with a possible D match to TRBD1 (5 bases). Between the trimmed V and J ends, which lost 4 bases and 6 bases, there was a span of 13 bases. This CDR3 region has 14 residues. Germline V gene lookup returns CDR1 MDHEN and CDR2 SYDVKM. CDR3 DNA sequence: TGTGCCAGCAGTTCGTCCGGGAGGGGTCAGCCCCAGCATTTT. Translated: CASSSSGRGQPQHF.

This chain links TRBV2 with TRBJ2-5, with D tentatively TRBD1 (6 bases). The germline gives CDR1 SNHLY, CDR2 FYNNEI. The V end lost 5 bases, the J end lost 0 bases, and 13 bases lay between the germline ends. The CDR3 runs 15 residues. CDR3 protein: CASSSRQVHQETQYF. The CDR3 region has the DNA TGTGCCAGCAGTTCAAGACAGGTCCACCAAGAGACCCAGTACTTC.

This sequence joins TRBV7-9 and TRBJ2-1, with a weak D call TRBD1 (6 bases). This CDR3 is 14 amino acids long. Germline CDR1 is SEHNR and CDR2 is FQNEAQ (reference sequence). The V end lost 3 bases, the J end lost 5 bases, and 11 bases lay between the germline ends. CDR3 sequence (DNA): TGTGCCAGCAGCTTCGGGGCAGGGGACAATGAGCAGTTCTTC. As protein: CASSFGAGDNEQFF.

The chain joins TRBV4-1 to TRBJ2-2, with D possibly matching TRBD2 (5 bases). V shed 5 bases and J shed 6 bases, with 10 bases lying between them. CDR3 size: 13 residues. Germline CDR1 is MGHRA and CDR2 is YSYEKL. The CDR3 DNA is TGCGCCAGCAGCGGACTCCCTGCCGGGGAGCTGTTTTTT. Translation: CASSGLPAGELFF.

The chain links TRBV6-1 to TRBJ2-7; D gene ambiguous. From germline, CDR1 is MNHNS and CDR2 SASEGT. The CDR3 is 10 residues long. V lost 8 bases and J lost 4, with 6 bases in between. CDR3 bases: TGTGCCAGCCTGAGTTACGAGCAGTACTTC. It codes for CASLSYEQYF.

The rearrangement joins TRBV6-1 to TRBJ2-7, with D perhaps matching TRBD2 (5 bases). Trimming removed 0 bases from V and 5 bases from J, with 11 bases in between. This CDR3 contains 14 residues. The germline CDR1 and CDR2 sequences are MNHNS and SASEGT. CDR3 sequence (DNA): TGTGCCAGCAGTGAAGCGGGAGTATTCGACGAGCAGTACTTC. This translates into CASSEAGVFDEQYF.

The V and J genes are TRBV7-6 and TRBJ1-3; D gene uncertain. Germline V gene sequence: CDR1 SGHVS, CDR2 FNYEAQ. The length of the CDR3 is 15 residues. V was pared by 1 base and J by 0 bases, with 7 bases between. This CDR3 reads CASSLGPSSGNTIYF. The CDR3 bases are TGTGCCAGCAGCTTAGGGCCCAGCTCTGGAAACACCATATATTTT.

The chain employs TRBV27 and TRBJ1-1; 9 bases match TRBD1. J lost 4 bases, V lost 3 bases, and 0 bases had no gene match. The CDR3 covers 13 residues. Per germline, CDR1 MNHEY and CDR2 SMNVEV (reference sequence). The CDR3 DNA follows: TGTGCCAGCAGTTTGGACAGGGGCACTGAAGCTTTCTTT. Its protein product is CASSLDRGTEAFF.

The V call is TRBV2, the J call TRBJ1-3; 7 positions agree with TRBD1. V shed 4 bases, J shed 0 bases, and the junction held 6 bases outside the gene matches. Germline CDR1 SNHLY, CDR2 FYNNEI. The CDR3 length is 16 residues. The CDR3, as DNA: TGTGCCAGCAGTGGGGACAGAAACTTCTCTGGAAACACCATATATTTT. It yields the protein CASSGDRNFSGNTIYF.

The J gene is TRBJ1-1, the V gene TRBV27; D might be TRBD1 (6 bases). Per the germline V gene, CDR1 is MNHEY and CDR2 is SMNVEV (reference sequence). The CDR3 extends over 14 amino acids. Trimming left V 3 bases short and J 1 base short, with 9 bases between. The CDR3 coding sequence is TGTGCCAGCAGTTTGACAGGTTGGAACACTGAAGCTTTCTTT. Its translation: CASSLTGWNTEAFF.

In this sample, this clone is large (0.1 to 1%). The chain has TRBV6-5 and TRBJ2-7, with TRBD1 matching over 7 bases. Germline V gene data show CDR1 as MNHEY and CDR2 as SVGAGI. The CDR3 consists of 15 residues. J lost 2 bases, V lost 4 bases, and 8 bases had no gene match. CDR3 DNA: TGTGCCAGCAGTTCATTCTGGGACAGCACCTACGAGCAGTACTTC. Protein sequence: CASSSFWDSTYEQYF.

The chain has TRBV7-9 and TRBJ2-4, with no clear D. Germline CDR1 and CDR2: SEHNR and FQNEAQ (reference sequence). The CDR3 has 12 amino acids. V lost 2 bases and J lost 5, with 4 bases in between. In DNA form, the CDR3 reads TGTGCCAGCAGCTTACGGGAAAACATTCAGTACTTC. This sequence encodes CASSLRENIQYF.

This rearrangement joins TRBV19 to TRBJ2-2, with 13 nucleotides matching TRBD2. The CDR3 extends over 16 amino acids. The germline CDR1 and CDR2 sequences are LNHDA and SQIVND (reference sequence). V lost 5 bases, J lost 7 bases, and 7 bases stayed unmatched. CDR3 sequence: CASSSGTSGKDGELFF. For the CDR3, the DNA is TGTGCCAGTAGTTCCGGGACTAGCGGGAAGGACGGGGAGCTGTTTTTT.

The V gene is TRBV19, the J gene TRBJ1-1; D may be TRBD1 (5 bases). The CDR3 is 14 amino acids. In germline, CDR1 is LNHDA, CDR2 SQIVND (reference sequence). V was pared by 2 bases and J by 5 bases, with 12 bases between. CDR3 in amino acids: CASSILGVSTEAFF. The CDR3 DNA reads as TGTGCCAGTAGTATACTGGGGGTATCAACTGAAGCTTTCTTT.

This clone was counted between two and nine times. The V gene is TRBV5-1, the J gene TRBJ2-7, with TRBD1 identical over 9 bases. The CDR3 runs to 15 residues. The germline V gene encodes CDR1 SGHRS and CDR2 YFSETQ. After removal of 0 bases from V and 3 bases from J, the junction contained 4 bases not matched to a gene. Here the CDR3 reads CASSLAGQGLYEQYF. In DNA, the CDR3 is TGCGCCAGCAGCTTGGCCGGACAGGGGCTCTACGAGCAGTACTTC.

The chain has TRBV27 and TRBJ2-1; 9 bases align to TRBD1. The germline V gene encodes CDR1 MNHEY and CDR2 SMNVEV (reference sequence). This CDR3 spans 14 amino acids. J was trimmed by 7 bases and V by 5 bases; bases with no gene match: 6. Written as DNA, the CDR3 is TGTGCCAGCAGTACCACAGGGGGCTGGAATGAGCAGTTCTTC. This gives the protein CASSTTGGWNEQFF.

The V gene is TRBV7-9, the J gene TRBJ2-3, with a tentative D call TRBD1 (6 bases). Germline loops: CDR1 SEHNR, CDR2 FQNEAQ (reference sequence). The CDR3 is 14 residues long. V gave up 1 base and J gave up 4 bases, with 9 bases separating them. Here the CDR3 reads CASSLDRAADTQYF. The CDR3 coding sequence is TGTGCCAGCAGCTTAGACAGGGCCGCAGATACGCAGTATTTT.

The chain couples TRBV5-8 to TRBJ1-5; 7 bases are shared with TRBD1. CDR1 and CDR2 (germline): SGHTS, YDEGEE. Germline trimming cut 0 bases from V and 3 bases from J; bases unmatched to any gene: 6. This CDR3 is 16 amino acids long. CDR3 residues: CASSLGQGPSNQPQHF. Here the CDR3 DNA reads TGTGCCAGCAGCTTGGGACAGGGCCCCTCCAATCAGCCCCAGCATTTT. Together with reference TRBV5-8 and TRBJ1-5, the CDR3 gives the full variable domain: EAGVTQSPTHLIKTRGQQATLRCSPISGHTSVYWYQQALGLGLQFLLWYDEGEERNRGNFPPRFSGRQFPNYSSELNVNALELEDSALYLCASSLGQGPSNQPQHFGDGTRLSIL.

CDR3 bases: TGTGCCAGCAGCGCCGTTAGCACAGATACGCAGTATTTT. Protein product: CASSAVSTDTQYF. The genes are TRBV7-9 and TRBJ2-3; D is uncertain. The CDR3 has 13 residues. The V gene's germline CDR1 is SEHNR and CDR2 FQNEAQ (reference sequence). V gave up 5 bases and J gave up 0 bases, with 6 bases separating them. Full variable domain (remainder filled in from reference TRBV7-9 and TRBJ2-3): DTGVSQNPRHKITKRGQNVTFRCDPISEHNRLYWYRQTLGQGPEFLTYFQNEAQLEKSRLLSDRFSAERPKGSFSTLEIQRTEQGDSAMYLCASSAVSTDTQYFGPGTRLTVL.

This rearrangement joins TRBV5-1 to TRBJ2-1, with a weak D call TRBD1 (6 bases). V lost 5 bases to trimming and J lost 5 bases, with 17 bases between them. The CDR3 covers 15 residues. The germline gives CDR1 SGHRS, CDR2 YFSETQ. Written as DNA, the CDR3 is TGCGCCAGCAGGCCCCCGGGACATTTTAACAATGAGCAGTTCTTC. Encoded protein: CASRPPGHFNNEQFF.

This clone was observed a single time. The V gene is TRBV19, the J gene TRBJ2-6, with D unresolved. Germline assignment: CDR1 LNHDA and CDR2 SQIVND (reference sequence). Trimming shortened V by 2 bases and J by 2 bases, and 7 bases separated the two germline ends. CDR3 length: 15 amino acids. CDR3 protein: CASSITGPGANVLTF. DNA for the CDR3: TGTGCCAGTAGTATAACTGGGCCTGGGGCCAACGTCCTGACTTTC.

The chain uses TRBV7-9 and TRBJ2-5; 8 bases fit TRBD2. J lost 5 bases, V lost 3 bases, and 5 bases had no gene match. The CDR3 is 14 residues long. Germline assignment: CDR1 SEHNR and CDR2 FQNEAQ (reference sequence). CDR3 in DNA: TGTGCCAGCAGCTTCGCGGGAGGAGGGGAGACCCAGTACTTC. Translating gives CASSFAGGGETQYF.

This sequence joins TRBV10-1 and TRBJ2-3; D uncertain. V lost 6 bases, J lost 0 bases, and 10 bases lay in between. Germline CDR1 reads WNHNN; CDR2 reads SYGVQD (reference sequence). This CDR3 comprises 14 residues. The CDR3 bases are TGCGCCAGCAGCATAGGGTCGAGCACAGATACGCAGTATTTT. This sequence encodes CASSIGSSTDTQYF.

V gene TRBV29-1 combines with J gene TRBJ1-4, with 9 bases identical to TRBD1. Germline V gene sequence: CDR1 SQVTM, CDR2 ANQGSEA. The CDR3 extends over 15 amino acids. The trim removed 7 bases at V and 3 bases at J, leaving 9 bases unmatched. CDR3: CSAKTGGAPNEKLFF. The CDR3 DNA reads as TGCAGCGCTAAAACAGGGGGCGCACCTAATGAAAAACTGTTTTTT.